The present T cell receptor (beta chain) was sequenced within a study of CXCR3 chemokines and chemotherapy response in bladder cancer. Germline CDR1 reads KGHSH; CDR2 reads LQKENI. This CDR3 contains 16 residues. Between the trimmed V and J ends, which lost 2 bases and 2 bases, there was a span of 15 bases. This clonotype was observed at least ten times. MiXCR, run by TCRdb on the PCR reads, gives a single entry per CDR3 protein. Of about 13,000 distinct CDR3 sequences in the sample, about an eighth were seen once. Sampling was conducted from a patient whose treatment included neoadjuvant chemotherapy. This chain uses TRBV18 with TRBJ1-2; no reliable D call. The clonotype originates from a human donor with bladder cancer that did not respond to neoadjuvant chemotherapy. CDR3 region: CASSPGIRGSNYGYTF. As DNA, the CDR3 is TGTGCCAGCTCACCAGGCATTCGGGGTTCCAACTATGGCTACACCTTC.